Listed below are T cell receptor beta chains from one sample, sequenced in a study of blood T cell repertoires in COVID-19. The data were produced by immunoSEQ multiplex PCR, yet TCRdb's version contains in-frame clones alone and is incomplete. The sample has roughly 330,000 clones; 80% to 90% are singletons. Material for sequencing was PBMCs or T cells enriched from blood (not recorded which). The receptors were gathered from a man aged 25 to 40 who had recovered from COVID-19. Both conserved end residues are part of each CDR3. D genes are given only for firm matches. Clone size is not always given. Where it is, it says once, few, many or a class for expanded clones.

D	size	J	V	CDR3	DNA
NA	NA	TRBJ1-6	TRBV7-6	CASSPMRGTYNSPLHF	TGTGCCAGCAGCCCTATGAGGGGGACCTATAATTCACCCCTCCACTTT
TRBD1	NA	TRBJ1-1	TRBV10-3	CAISERKTGTNTEAFF	TGTGCCATCAGTGAGAGGAAGACAGGGACGAACACTGAAGCTTTCTTT
NA	NA	TRBJ2-1	TRBV5-1	CASSLGRLAGSYNEQFF	TGCGCCAGCAGCTTGGGGCGCTTGGCAGGCTCCTACAATGAGCAGTTCTTC
TRBD2	NA	TRBJ2-3	TRBV14	CASSSKRTSGGTDTQYF	TGTGCCAGCAGCTCCAAGAGGACTAGCGGGGGCACAGATACGCAGTATTTT
NA	NA	TRBJ2-2	TRBV5-4	CAWDKNTGELFF	TGTGCCTGGGACAAGAACACCGGGGAGCTGTTTTTT
TRBD1	NA	TRBJ1-5	TRBV28	CASRDHQDRGLDQPQHF	TGTGCCAGCAGGGACCACCAGGACAGGGGACTTGATCAGCCCCAGCATTTT
NA	once	TRBJ1-6	TRBV19	CASSTSGNYNSPLHF	TGTGCCAGTAGTACCTCGGGGAACTATAATTCACCCCTCCACTTT
NA	NA	TRBJ1-6	TRBV28	CASSFQLISAPLHF	TGTGCCAGCAGTTTTCAACTGATTTCGGCACCCCTCCACTTT
TRBD1	NA	TRBJ2-7	TRBV7-9	CASSLAQGAVYEQYF	TGTGCCAGCAGCTTAGCGCAGGGGGCTGTCTACGAGCAGTACTTC
NA	NA	TRBJ1-6	TRBV2	CASSDWGRAASPLHF	TGTGCCAGCAGTGATTGGGGGCGCGCGGCTTCACCCCTCCACTTT
NA	NA	TRBJ1-6	TRBV19	CASSMEGRTNSALHF	TGTGCCAGTAGTATGGAGGGTCGTACAAACTCGGCCCTCCACTTT
TRBD1	NA	TRBJ1-5	TRBV4-2	CASSQDPTGVQPQHF	TGTGCCAGCAGCCAAGATCCCACAGGGGTTCAGCCCCAGCATTTT
TRBD2	NA	TRBJ2-1	TRBV7-9	CASSLVLAGVNEQFF	TGTGCCAGCAGCTTAGTACTAGCGGGGGTCAATGAGCAGTTCTTC
TRBD2	NA	TRBJ2-1	TRBV15	CATDRGLAGGYNEQFF	TGTGCCACCGACCGGGGACTAGCGGGGGGGTACAATGAGCAGTTCTTC
NA	NA	TRBJ1-3	TRBV30	CAWSPGASGDTIYF	TGTGCCTGGAGCCCTGGAGCTTCCGGGGACACCATATATTTT
TRBD2	NA	TRBJ2-1	TRBV7-3	CASSLLAGGTNEQFF	TGTGCCAGCAGCCTATTAGCGGGGGGGACCAATGAGCAGTTCTTC
TRBD2	NA	TRBJ2-3	TRBV4-1	CASSPSSGGATDTQYF	TGCGCCAGCAGCCCCTCTAGCGGGGGGGCCACAGATACGCAGTATTTT
NA	NA	TRBJ2-2	TRBV5-4	CASSSRQVTGELFF	TGTGCCAGCAGCTCGAGACAGGTCACCGGGGAGCTGTTTTTT
NA	NA	TRBJ2-3	TRBV7-3	CASSSSGSSYTQYF	TGTGCCAGCAGCTCTTCCGGGAGCTCCTATACGCAGTATTTT
NA	NA	TRBJ1-4	TRBV7-6	CASSLTGEGEKLFF	TGTGCCAGCAGCCTGACAGGCGAAGGTGAAAAACTGTTTTTT
NA	NA	TRBJ2-7	TRBV9	CASSVDSRGYEQYF	TGTGCCAGCAGCGTAGATTCCAGGGGATACGAGCAGTACTTC
NA	NA	TRBJ1-6	TRBV27	CASRVAGRNNSPLHF	TGTGCCAGCAGGGTCGCAGGCCGAAATAATTCACCCCTCCACTTT
TRBD1	NA	TRBJ1-5	TRBV28	CASSLTGEQPQHF	TGTGCCAGCAGTTTGACAGGGGAACAGCCCCAGCATTTT
TRBD1	NA	TRBJ2-7	TRBV5-6	CASSRGTDLYEQYF	TGTGCCAGCAGCCGAGGGACAGACCTCTACGAGCAGTACTTC
NA	NA	TRBJ1-1	TRBV28	CASSINQGRAEAFF	TGTGCCAGCAGTATTAACCAGGGGAGGGCTGAAGCTTTCTTT
TRBD2	NA	TRBJ2-1	TRBV3-1/TRBV3-2	CASSQRRGDNEQFF	TGTGCCAGCAGCCAACGGCGGGGGGACAATGAGCAGTTCTTC
NA	NA	TRBJ2-2	TRBV6-5	CASSWTVINTGELFF	TGTGCCAGCAGTTGGACAGTGATAAACACCGGGGAGCTGTTTTTT
TRBD2	NA	TRBJ2-2	TRBV5-6	CASSLGLAVYTGELFF	TGTGCCAGCAGCTTGGGACTAGCAGTATATACCGGGGAGCTGTTTTTT
NA	NA	TRBJ1-2	TRBV7-2	CASSLYVTGSWGYTF	TGTGCCAGCAGCTTGTACGTCACAGGGAGTTGGGGCTACACCTTC
NA	NA	TRBJ1-2	TRBV7-9	CASSLTGKGIGGYTF	TGTGCCAGCAGCTTAACAGGGAAAGGAATTGGCGGCTACACCTTC
NA	NA	TRBJ2-7	TRBV15	CATSRPGYEQYF	TGTGCCACCAGCAGACCGGGCTACGAGCAGTACTTC
NA	NA	TRBJ1-4	TRBV5-6	CASSSGLNNEKLFF	TGTGCCAGCAGCTCCGGACTGAATAATGAAAAACTGTTTTTT
NA	NA	TRBJ2-5	TRBV15	CATSRNQGSGGQETQYF	TGTGCCACCAGCAGAAATCAGGGGTCTGGGGGCCAAGAGACCCAGTACTTC
NA	once	TRBJ2-1	TRBV19	CASSYLSYNEQFF	TGTGCCAGTAGTTATCTCTCCTACAATGAGCAGTTCTTC
NA	NA	TRBJ2-2	TRBV18	CASSPTWGLAGELFF	TGTGCCAGCTCACCGACGTGGGGGCTGGCCGGGGAGCTGTTTTTT
NA	NA	TRBJ2-1	TRBV27	CASSQLASYNEQFF	TGTGCCAGCAGTCAGCTAGCCTCCTACAATGAGCAGTTCTTC
NA	NA	TRBJ1-3	TRBV3-1/TRBV3-2	CASSQDPGRGNTIYF	TGTGCCAGCAGCCAAGACCCGGGTCGGGGAAACACCATATATTTT
TRBD1	NA	TRBJ2-7	TRBV10-3	CAISETGVEEQYF	TGTGCCATCAGTGAGACAGGGGTGGAGGAGCAGTACTTC
NA	NA	TRBJ2-3	TRBV29-1	CSVADRGDTQYF	TGCAGCGTTGCGGATCGGGGAGATACGCAGTATTTT
NA	NA	TRBJ2-1	TRBV7-3	CASSLKRTASYNEQFF	TGTGCCAGCAGCTTAAAAAGGACAGCCTCCTACAATGAGCAGTTCTTC
TRBD1	NA	TRBJ2-3	TRBV9	CASSVVGNRGADTQYF	TGTGCCAGCAGCGTAGTGGGGAACAGGGGGGCAGATACGCAGTATTTT
NA	NA	TRBJ1-4	TRBV3-1/TRBV3-2	CASSQDPGYEKLFF	TGTGCCAGCAGCCAAGATCCAGGTTATGAAAAACTGTTTTTT
TRBD1	once	TRBJ2-7	TRBV7-9	CASSPSPGTGDSYEQYF	TGTGCCAGCAGTCCATCCCCCGGGACAGGGGACTCCTACGAGCAGTACTTC
TRBD1	NA	TRBJ2-6	TRBV11-3	CASSTGQGHSGANVLTF	TGTGCCAGCAGCACTGGACAGGGACACTCTGGGGCCAACGTCCTGACTTTC
NA	NA	TRBJ2-4	TRBV24-1	CATSDSRQALRIQYF	TGTGCCACCAGTGATTCCCGACAGGCCTTACGGATTCAGTACTTC
NA	NA	TRBJ1-6	TRBV27	CASSSTLRTHEGVNSPLHF	TGTGCCAGCAGTTCAACCCTCCGCACACACGAGGGAGTAAATTCACCCCTCCACTTT
NA	NA	TRBJ1-1	TRBV5-5	CASSFTLNTEAFF	TGTGCCAGCAGCTTTACATTGAACACTGAAGCTTTCTTT
NA	NA	TRBJ1-4	TRBV7-2	CASSLGSENEKLFF	TGTGCCAGCAGCTTAGGGTCGGAGAATGAAAAACTGTTTTTT
TRBD1	NA	TRBJ2-3	TRBV5-6	CASSPRGWWTDTQYF	TGTGCCAGCAGCCCCAGGGGGTGGTGGACAGATACGCAGTATTTT
TRBD2	once	TRBJ2-1	TRBV2	CASRPGLAGGNNEQFF	TGTGCCAGCAGGCCCGGACTAGCGGGGGGCAACAATGAGCAGTTCTTC